This T cell receptor (beta chain) was observed in a study of T cell responses to AZD1222 COVID-19 vaccine. With respect to this clone: The antigen is undetermined.

Data came from immunoSEQ multiplex PCR; TCRdb stores just in-frame clones and leaves some out. Here the sample spans about 150,000 clones, 89% being singletons. Trimming stripped 8 bases from V and 8 bases from J, with 13 bases between. Germline assignment: CDR1 SGHNT and CDR2 YENEEA. The CDR3 spans 11 residues. Study observations and caveats: Most donors were white British and more were female, and clonal diversity was possibly underestimated. Only after the peak T cell response were repertoires sampled.

The receptor's source is an adult in good health. This material consisted of peripheral blood, taken on day 0 of AZD1222 vaccination. The chain links TRBV11-3 to TRBJ2-7; D is ambiguous. CDR3 nucleotides: TGTGCCAGCGGCGGAATTGGGAAGCAGTACTTC. Translated: CASGGIGKQYF.